This record covers a single T cell receptor beta chain. The antigen is not known. Coverage ceases 3 residues before the CDR3 finishes, and the germline J gene fills in the end. The protocol was immunoSEQ multiplex PCR, while the TCRdb copy is restricted to in-frame clones and leaves out a portion. The sample features about 22,000 clones, with 3.3% in its top ten. The data were taken from a study of T cells in women clearing cervical HPV infection. Study overall: Cases were women with histologically confirmed HPV16-related CIN3 or worse, including a couple of invasive cancers. Study results and caveats: CIN3+ cases had significantly higher TCR repertoire richness than controls, but evenness did not differ. TRBV6-7 abundance was lower in cases than controls (around 0.11% versus 0.16%).

This CDR3 has 14 residues. Germline CDR1 SGHRS, CDR2 YFSETQ. The germline V and J ends were trimmed by 3 bases and 1 base, with 10 bases remaining between them. HPV was found by MY09/MY11 PCR and dot-blot genotyping. This chain joins TRBV5-1 and TRBJ1-2; D might be TRBD1 (6 bases). The sequenced material came from blood buffy coat. This receptor was taken from a woman aged 18 to 75 with a cervical HPV16 infection that either progressed to CIN3+ or cleared (not recorded which). CDR3 sequence reads: CASSSRTDNYGYTF. The CDR3 bases that were read are TGCGCCAGCAGCTCCCGGACAGATAACTATGGC.